Listed here is a single T cell receptor beta chain. The antigen remains undetermined. This entry is derived from a study of shared clonotypes between healthy human individuals. About the study: Each donor's CD8 memory used one plate, CD8 naive two, each CD4 subset three.

After removal of 8 bases from V and 1 base from J, the junction contained 7 bases not matched to a gene. Germline assignment: CDR1 SNHLY and CDR2 FYNNEI. This CDR3 has 14 amino acids. Replicate sorted-subset PCRs were loaded with around 0.2 ug DNA, 30,000 to 35,000 T cell genomes. Data came from immunoSEQ multiplex PCR; TCRdb stores just in-frame clones and leaves some out. The table lists millions of clones, 85% to 95% of them singletons, with 0.35% to 0.45% in the top ten. Study results and limitations: When naive CD4 clonotypes were compared across a few donors, about 5% were shared. The genetic and exposure-history diversity represented was limited by few donors.

The sequencing input was naive CD4+ T cells from PBMCs. The subset denotes: CD45RA+ positively selected. This TCR derives from a young man in good health. Some clones in this sample may be carry-over from other donors' samples. V usage is TRBV2 and J usage is TRBJ1-2, with 7 bases identical to TRBD1. The CDR3 nucleotides read TGTGCCAGCCAGGGACAGCGGATTAACTATGGCTACACCTTC. Translation: CASQGQRINYGYTF.